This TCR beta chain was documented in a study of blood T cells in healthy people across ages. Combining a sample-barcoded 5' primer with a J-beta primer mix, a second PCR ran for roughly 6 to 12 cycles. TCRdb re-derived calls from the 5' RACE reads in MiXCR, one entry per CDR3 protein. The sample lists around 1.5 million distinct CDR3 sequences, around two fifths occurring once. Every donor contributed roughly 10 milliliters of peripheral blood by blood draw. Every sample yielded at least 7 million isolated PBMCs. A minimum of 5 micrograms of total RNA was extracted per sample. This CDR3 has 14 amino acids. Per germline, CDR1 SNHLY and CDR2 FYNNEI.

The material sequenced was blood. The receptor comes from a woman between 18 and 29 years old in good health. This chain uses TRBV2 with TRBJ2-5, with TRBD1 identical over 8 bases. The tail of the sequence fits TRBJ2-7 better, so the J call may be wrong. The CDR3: CANSIGQGSYEQYF. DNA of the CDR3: TGTGCCAACAGCATAGGACAGGGTTCGTACGAGCAGTACTTC.